This T cell receptor beta chain was identified in a study of cytomegalovirus exposure and HLA in healthy donors. Donors showed nominal health when sampled, although they likely had unrecorded immune exposures. The study ran its PCR with 60 Vbeta and 13 Jbeta primers. The table came from immunoSEQ multiplex PCR; TCRdb's copy has only in-frame clones and leaves some out. Among under 95,000 clones, around 80% were seen once, and the ten largest hold 1.1%. The CDR3 runs to 16 residues. V was cut by 2 bases and J by 5 bases, with 19 bases left in between. Germline CDR1 reads SGHKS; CDR2 reads YYEKEE (reference sequence). About this clone: Antigen specificity is unknown.

General study points: Presence/absence comparisons presumed near-even sequencing depth among donors. Accurate predictions that matched the HLA-A and HLA-B alleles of most subjects were reportedly made from TCR beta sequences.

V is TRBV5-5 and J is TRBJ2-5; tentatively, D is TRBD2 (6 bases). Source material: PBMCs. The clonotype was recovered from a male donor in good health and CMV-seronegative. CDR3 in DNA: TGTGCCAGCAGCTTTATTGGCACGTCCGCGGGGGAGACCCAGTACTTC. The encoded protein is CASSFIGTSAGETQYF.